The 20 T cell receptor beta chains given below trace back to one sample, sequenced in a study of OX40 agonist ivuxolimab in advanced cancers. Data came from immunoSEQ multiplex PCR; TCRdb stores just in-frame clones and leaves some out. The sample carries some 60,000 clones, 75% to 95% recorded once. The source was CD4+ or CD8+ T cells sorted from blood, collected in a trial of the OX40 agonist ivuxolimab. The receptors derive from an adult with an advanced solid tumor such as melanoma, head and neck, liver or kidney cancer.

The chain employs TRBV11-3 and TRBJ2-1; D not certain. Looked up from germline, CDR1 is SGHNT and CDR2 is YENEEA. The CDR3 runs 13 residues. Trimming cost V 5 bases and J 8 bases, with 13 bases left between them. The CDR3 spells CASSTRAAYEQFF. The DNA for the CDR3 is TGTGCCAGCAGCACCCGGGCCGCTTATGAGCAGTTCTTC.

The chain couples TRBV11-3 to TRBJ2-7; D gene unclear. CDR1 and CDR2 from the germline V gene are SGHNT and YENEEA. CDR3 length: 14 residues. Trimming took off 3 bases at V and 3 bases at J, with 12 bases between the two ends. The CDR3 here is CASSFSSPNYEQYF. Written as DNA, the CDR3 is TGTGCCAGCAGCTTTTCTTCACCAAACTACGAGCAGTACTTC.

The chain links TRBV5-1 to TRBJ1-1; D remains unclear. The CDR3 length is 13 residues. In germline, CDR1 is SGHRS, CDR2 YFSETQ. V gave up 2 bases and J gave up 6 bases, with 11 bases separating them. The CDR3 is CASSFKGSAEAFF. Here the CDR3 DNA reads TGCGCCAGCAGCTTTAAGGGAAGCGCTGAAGCTTTCTTT.

The V call is TRBV5-1, the J call TRBJ2-5; 8 bases match TRBD2. This CDR3 is built from 15 residues. Germline V CDR1 and CDR2: SGHRS, YFSETQ. The V segment lost 4 bases and the J segment 4 bases; nucleotides outside the gene matches: 9. The CDR3 protein is CASSPPRAGGETQYF. As DNA, the CDR3 is TGCGCCAGCAGCCCCCCGAGGGCGGGAGGAGAGACCCAGTACTTC.

V usage is TRBV11-2 and J usage is TRBJ2-1; D perhaps matches TRBD2 (6 bases). This CDR3 has 14 residues. From germline, CDR1 is SGHAT and CDR2 FQNNGV. The V gene lost 8 bases and the J gene lost 0 bases, with 11 bases spanning the gap. In DNA, the CDR3 is TGTGCCAGCTGCCCCGGGGGCTCCTACAATGAGCAGTTCTTC. Protein: CASCPGGSYNEQFF.

This rearrangement joins TRBV2 to TRBJ2-1; 8 bases are a match to TRBD2. The CDR3 covers 13 residues. Trimming took 8 bases from V and 3 from J; bases not matched to a gene: 3. Per the germline V gene, CDR1 is SNHLY and CDR2 is FYNNEI. The CDR3 loop reads CASRGGLYNEQFF. DNA of the CDR3: TGTGCCAGCCGGGGGGGGCTCTACAATGAGCAGTTCTTC.

The chain is built from TRBV14 and TRBJ1-2; D gene uncertain. The length of the CDR3 is 14 residues. CDR1 and CDR2 (germline): SGHDN, FVKESK. The V gene lost 2 bases and the J gene lost 8 bases, with 15 bases spanning the gap. The CDR3 is CASSQYPHDGGYTF. CDR3 sequence (DNA): TGTGCCAGCAGCCAATACCCCCATGATGGGGGCTACACCTTC.

This chain links TRBV11-3 with TRBJ2-3; no clear D. The CDR3 is 14 residues long. Per the germline V gene, CDR1 is SGHNT and CDR2 is YENEEA. V was trimmed by 4 bases and J by 2 bases, leaving 10 bases between them. The chain's CDR3 is CASSSDGPTDTQYF. The CDR3 region has the DNA TGTGCCAGCAGCTCGGACGGACCCACAGATACGCAGTATTTT. Supplemented by reference TRBV11-3 and TRBJ2-3, the full variable domain reads EAGVVQSPRYKIIEKKQPVAFWCNPISGHNTLYWYLQNLGQGPELLIRYENEEAVDDSQLPKDRFSAERLKGVDSTLKIQPAELGDSAVYLCASSSDGPTDTQYFGPGTRLTVL.

V and J are TRBV6-6 and TRBJ1-1; perhaps TRBD1 as D (5 bases). Trimming removed 6 bases from V and 5 bases from J, with 16 bases in between. The CDR3 spans 14 residues. The V gene's germline CDR1 is MNHNY and CDR2 SVGAGI (reference sequence). The CDR3 reads CASRPGYPGTEAFF. CDR3 DNA sequence: TGTGCCAGCAGGCCAGGGTACCCGGGAACTGAAGCTTTCTTT.

This sequence joins TRBV18 and TRBJ2-7, with TRBD2 matching over 9 bases. The CDR3 has 14 residues. Per germline, CDR1 KGHSH and CDR2 LQKENI. The V gene end was trimmed by 4 bases and the J gene end by 6 bases; junction bases not matched to a gene: 7. CDR3 in DNA: TGTGCCAGCTCACGCATTAGCGGGAGCGCCGAGCAGTACTTC. The encoded protein is CASSRISGSAEQYF.

This chain links TRBV7-9 with TRBJ1-3, with unresolved D. Trimming cost V 5 bases and J 0 bases, with 11 bases left between them. The CDR3 spans 15 residues. Germline assignment: CDR1 SEHNR and CDR2 FQNEAQ (reference sequence). The CDR3 region has the DNA TGTGCCAGCAGCACAAACAGCTTCTCTGGAAACACCATATATTTT. Its translation: CASSTNSFSGNTIYF.

The V call is TRBV6-6, the J call TRBJ2-7; TRBD1 matches 7 bases. The CDR3 covers 14 residues. The J segment lost 2 bases and the V segment lost 4 bases, leaving 5 bases of the junction unmatched. CDR1 and CDR2 (germline): MNHNY, SVGAGI (reference sequence). The CDR3 coding sequence is TGTGCCAGCAGTTGGATAGACAGGGCCTACGAGCAGTACTTC. It yields the protein CASSWIDRAYEQYF.

This clone came up once. The chain carries TRBV7-3 and TRBJ2-1; no firm D call. Germline CDR1 is SGHTA and CDR2 is FQGTGA. The V end lost 3 bases, the J end lost 7 bases, and 10 bases lay between the germline ends. This CDR3 contains 13 residues. The CDR3 sequence is CASSFLPQNEQFF. The CDR3 nucleotides read TGTGCCAGCAGCTTCCTACCACAGAATGAGCAGTTCTTC.

The chain links TRBV19 to TRBJ2-2; TRBD2 agrees at 9 bases. V trimming: 6 bases; J trimming: 5 bases; junction bases outside the gene matches: 16. This CDR3 spans 18 amino acids. From germline, CDR1 is LNHDA and CDR2 SQIVND (reference sequence). CDR3 sequence reads: CASRPNYSGSSGTGELFF. The CDR3 nucleotides are TGTGCCAGTAGACCTAATTATAGCGGGAGCTCGGGGACCGGGGAGCTGTTTTTT. The whole variable domain, remainder taken from reference TRBV19 and TRBJ2-2, is DGGITQSPKYLFRKEGQNVTLSCEQNLNHDAMYWYRQDPGQGLRLIYYSQIVNDFQKGDIAEGYSVSREKKESFPLTVTSAQKNPTAFYLCASRPNYSGSSGTGELFFGEGSRLTVL.

The chain has TRBV7-9 and TRBJ2-7; 11 bases match TRBD1. Germline-derived CDR1 and CDR2 are SEHNR and FQNEAQ (reference sequence). The CDR3 has 13 amino acids. With 11 bases clipped from V and 0 bases from J, the junction kept 3 bases outside the gene matches. The CDR3 sequence is CAGGTGGSYEQYF. The CDR3 nucleotides are TGTGCCGGTGGGACAGGGGGCTCCTACGAGCAGTACTTC.

J is TRBJ1-1 and V is TRBV11-2; D not resolved. The germline CDR1 and CDR2 sequences are SGHAT and FQNNGV. This CDR3 has 11 amino acids. The ends were cut back, 3 bases at V and 9 bases at J, with 8 bases in the middle. CDR3 sequence reads: CASSLSRQAFF. The CDR3 DNA is TGTGCCAGCAGCTTGAGCAGGCAAGCTTTCTTT.

The chain recombines TRBV5-6 with TRBJ1-2; D not certain. Germline lookup yields CDR1 SGHDT and CDR2 YYEEEE. CDR3 length: 13 amino acids. Trimming took off 5 bases at V and 8 bases at J, with 16 bases between the two ends. CDR3 nucleotides: TGTGCCAGCAGACCTCTAAGGAGCCCGGGCTACACCTTC. Translation: CASRPLRSPGYTF.

V gene TRBV4-1 combines with J gene TRBJ1-5; 8 positions match TRBD1. The V and J ends lost 1 base and 7 bases, in that order; junction bases with no gene match: 12. Looked up from germline, CDR1 is MGHRA and CDR2 is YSYEKL. This CDR3 is 17 amino acids long. CDR3 protein: CASSQVGGRGRFQPQHF. CDR3 coding DNA: TGCGCCAGCAGCCAAGTGGGGGGCAGGGGGCGCTTCCAGCCCCAGCATTTT.

This clone has only one observation. CDR3 nucleotide sequence: TGTGCCAGCAGCAGTGGACTTGGGGATACGCAGTATTTT. Encoded protein: CASSSGLGDTQYF. V is TRBV7-2 and J is TRBJ2-3; TRBD2 is a possible D gene (5 bases). Trimming took 5 bases from V and 6 from J, leaving 12 bases between them. Germline V gene sequence: CDR1 SGHTA, CDR2 FQGNSA. The CDR3 has 13 residues.

DNA of the CDR3: TGTGCCAGCAGTTTGCCCCTGGTACGCAATCAGCCCCAGCATTTT. Its protein is CASSLPLVRNQPQHF. The J gene is TRBJ1-5, the V gene TRBV28, with unresolved D. V lost 3 bases to trimming and J lost 2 bases, with 11 bases between them. The CDR3 extends over 15 amino acids. In germline, CDR1 is MDHEN, CDR2 SYDVKM.